This record concerns one TCR beta chain sequence. Its matching antigen is unknown. This sample was included in a study of cytomegalovirus exposure and HLA in healthy donors. Points from the study as a whole: A later analysis linked a missense DCLRE1C variant to TCR beta V- and J-gene trimming.

The PCR employed 60 Vbeta primers together with 13 Jbeta primers. Here immunoSEQ multiplex PCR was the method, and the copy in TCRdb shows in-frame clones only, minus some. Its table records around 150,000 clones. This CDR3 has 14 residues. V was shortened by 6 bases and J by 2 bases, with 11 bases between the two germline ends. The germline gives CDR1 SNHLY, CDR2 FYNNEI. The rearrangement joins TRBV2 to TRBJ1-3; the D gene is possibly TRBD1 (5 bases). The source of this sequence is an older woman in good health and CMV-seronegative. The sample was PBMCs. The CDR3 region has the DNA TGTGCCAGCAGCCAGGGTCTTGCTGGAAACACCATATATTTT. Amino acid sequence: CASSQGLAGNTIYF.